Listed here are 13 T cell receptor beta chains from one sample, sequenced in a study of shared clonotypes between healthy human individuals. The method was immunoSEQ multiplex PCR; TCRdb's version includes in-frame clones alone and lacks a portion of them. The sample holds roughly 2 million clones; roughly 95% are singletons and the top ten take roughly 0.13%. The sequenced sample was naive CD4+ T cells sorted from blood. Sample subset: CD45RA+ positively selected. The receptors derive from a man younger than 30 in good health.

The genes are TRBV10-3 and TRBJ1-1; no firm D call. CDR1 is ENHRY, CDR2 SYGVKD, per germline. This CDR3 region has 14 residues. Trimming took 5 bases from V and 0 from J, leaving 10 bases between them. The CDR3 is CAISRTDLNTEAFF. The DNA for the CDR3 is TGTGCCATCAGTCGGACTGATTTGAACACTGAAGCTTTCTTT.

The gene calls are TRBV7-9 and TRBJ2-2, with a weak D call TRBD2 (5 bases). This CDR3 has 16 amino acids. The V end lost 7 bases, the J end lost 4 bases, and 19 bases lay between the germline ends. Germline V gives CDR1 SEHNR, CDR2 FQNEAQ (reference sequence). The CDR3 spells CASKSFGAAGTGELFF. In DNA, the CDR3 is TGTGCCAGCAAAAGCTTCGGAGCGGCAGGCACCGGGGAGCTGTTTTTT.

In this sample, this clone turned up a few times. The chain combines TRBV5-6 with TRBJ2-7, with 11 bases fitting TRBD1. This CDR3 comprises 15 residues. The trim removed 4 bases at V and 3 bases at J, leaving 6 bases unmatched. Per germline, CDR1 SGHDT and CDR2 YYEEEE. The CDR3 here is CASSVAGTGGYEQYF. Here the CDR3 DNA reads TGTGCCAGCAGCGTCGCCGGGACAGGGGGCTACGAGCAGTACTTC.

A note on this clone: In the same sample, other DNA sequences code for this CDR3. The rearrangement joins TRBV5-1 to TRBJ2-3; a possible D gene is TRBD1 (6 bases). This CDR3 is 14 amino acids long. The ends were cut back, 1 base at V and 2 bases at J, with 8 bases in the middle. Germline CDR1 reads SGHRS; CDR2 reads YFSETQ. The CDR3 DNA is TGCGCCAGCAGCTTGCAGGGGAACACAGATACGCAGTATTTT. As protein: CASSLQGNTDTQYF.

The chain is built from TRBV11-2 and TRBJ2-7; D gene ambiguous. The CDR3 totals 10 residues. The V gene lost 4 bases and the J gene lost 7 bases, with 5 bases spanning the gap. Germline V lookup: CDR1 SGHAT, CDR2 FQNNGV. DNA for the CDR3: TGTGCCAGCAGCTCCAGAGAGCAGTACTTC. It translates to CASSSREQYF.

V gene TRBV27 combines with J gene TRBJ1-4; no definite D call. Germline V gives CDR1 MNHEY, CDR2 SMNVEV (reference sequence). The V gene lost 0 bases and the J gene lost 12 bases, with 14 bases spanning the gap. CDR3 length: 14 residues. The CDR3 loop is CASSLSRWSQELFF. The DNA of the CDR3 is TGTGCCAGCAGTTTATCCCGTTGGTCGCAGGAACTGTTTTTT.

About this clone itself: Since a much larger clone is just one base distant, this may be a read error. This chain joins TRBV5-6 and TRBJ1-2; 7 bases map to TRBD1. The length of the CDR3 is 13 residues. V trimming: 0 bases; J trimming: 7 bases; junction bases outside the gene matches: 3. Germline V gene data show CDR1 as SGHDT and CDR2 as YYEEEE. CDR3 loop: CASSLGQGTGYTF. CDR3 bases: TGTGCCAGCAGCTTGGGACAGGGCACTGGCTACACCTTC.

The rearrangement links TRBV5-1 to TRBJ1-2; D ambiguous. CDR1 is SGHRS and CDR2 is YFSETQ in the germline V gene. Trimming shortened V by 6 bases and J by 4 bases, and 22 bases separated the two germline ends. The CDR3 contains 16 residues. CDR3 in amino acids: CASTPSPSTTSYGYTF. The DNA for the CDR3 is TGCGCCAGCACCCCGTCCCCCTCTACAACTAGCTATGGCTACACCTTC. Full variable domain (rest looked up from reference TRBV5-1 and TRBJ1-2): KAGVTQTPRYLIKTRGQQVTLSCSPISGHRSVSWYQQTPGQGLQFLFEYFSETQRNKGNFPGRFSGRQFSNSRSEMNVSTLELGDSALYLCASTPSPSTTSYGYTFGSGTRLTVV.

On this clone itself: Other DNA sequences in the same sample also yield this CDR3. The J gene is TRBJ1-5, the V gene TRBV6-5; D unclear. V lost 3 bases, J lost 2 bases, and 8 bases lay in between. Germline loops: CDR1 MNHEY, CDR2 SVGAGI. The CDR3 runs to 14 residues. For the CDR3, the DNA is TGTGCCAGCAGTTATTCTGGGGGCAATCAGCCCCAGCATTTT. Translating it yields CASSYSGGNQPQHF.

This chain uses TRBV6-5 with TRBJ2-2; TRBD2 matches 7 bases. V shed 3 bases, J shed 8 bases, and the junction held 9 bases outside the gene matches. Germline V gives CDR1 MNHEY, CDR2 SVGAGI. The CDR3 loop spans 15 amino acids. In DNA form, the CDR3 reads TGTGCCAGCAGTTATATTGTTGGCGGGAGAGGGGAGCTGTTTTTT. This sequence encodes CASSYIVGGRGELFF.

As for this clone: Other DNA sequences in the sample encode the same CDR3. This chain links TRBV5-1 with TRBJ2-5; no definite D call. The CDR3 length is 13 residues. V was cut by 0 bases and J by 3 bases, with 6 bases left in between. Germline assignment: CDR1 SGHRS and CDR2 YFSETQ. In nucleotides, the CDR3 is TGCGCCAGCAGCTTGGGAGTCAAAGAGACCCAGTACTTC. Protein product: CASSLGVKETQYF.

The rearrangement uses TRBV28 and TRBJ2-7; D gene uncertain. Germline CDR1 reads MDHEN; CDR2 reads SYDVKM. Deletions cut 3 bases from V and 6 bases from J, with 15 bases between. The CDR3 sequence is 14 residues long. In nucleotides, the CDR3 is TGTGCCAGCAGTTTCCGTGGTGGGTCCGGCGAGCAGTACTTC. Amino acid sequence: CASSFRGGSGEQYF.

The CDR3 loop is CASSSQGAGGELFF. DNA of the CDR3: TGTGCCAGCAGTTCACAGGGGGCGGGCGGGGAGCTGTTTTTT. V gene TRBV27 combines with J gene TRBJ2-2; 9 nucleotides match TRBD1. The CDR3 sequence is 14 residues long. CDR1 is MNHEY, CDR2 SMNVEV, per germline (reference sequence). V was clipped by 4 bases and J by 7 bases; unmatched bases: 4.